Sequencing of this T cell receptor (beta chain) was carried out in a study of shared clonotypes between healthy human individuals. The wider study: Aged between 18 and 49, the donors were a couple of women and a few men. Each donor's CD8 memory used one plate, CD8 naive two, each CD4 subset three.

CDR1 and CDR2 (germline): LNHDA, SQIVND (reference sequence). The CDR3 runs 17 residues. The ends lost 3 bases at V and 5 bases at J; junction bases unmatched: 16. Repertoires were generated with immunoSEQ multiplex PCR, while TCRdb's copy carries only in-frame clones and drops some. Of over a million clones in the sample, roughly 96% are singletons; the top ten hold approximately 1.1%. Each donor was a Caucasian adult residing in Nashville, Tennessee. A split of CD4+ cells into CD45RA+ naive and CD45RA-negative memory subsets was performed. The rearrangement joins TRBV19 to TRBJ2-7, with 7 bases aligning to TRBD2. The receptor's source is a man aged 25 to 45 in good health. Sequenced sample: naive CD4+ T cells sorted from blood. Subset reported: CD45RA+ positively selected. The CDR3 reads CASSMEDAGTKRHEQYF. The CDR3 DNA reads TGTGCCAGTAGTATGGAAGATGCCGGGACTAAGCGCCACGAGCAGTACTTC.